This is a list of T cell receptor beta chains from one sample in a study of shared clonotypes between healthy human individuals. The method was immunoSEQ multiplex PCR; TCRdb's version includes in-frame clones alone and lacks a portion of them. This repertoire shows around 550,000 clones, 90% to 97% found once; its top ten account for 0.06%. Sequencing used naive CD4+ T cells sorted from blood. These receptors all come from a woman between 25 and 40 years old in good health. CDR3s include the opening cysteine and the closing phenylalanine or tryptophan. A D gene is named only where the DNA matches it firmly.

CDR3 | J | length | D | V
CASSYLAGGSYEQYF | TRBJ2-7 | 15 | TRBD2 | TRBV6-5
CASNLADIYTGELFF | TRBJ2-2 | 15 | TRBD2 | TRBV5-1
CASSQDGATAFF | TRBJ1-1 | 12 | NA | TRBV5-8
CASSFSSSGAHASYNEQFF | TRBJ2-1 | 19 | TRBD2 | TRBV28
CASSKADRYEQYF | TRBJ2-7 | 13 | NA | TRBV5-1
CASSPFVGANTGELFF | TRBJ2-2 | 16 | NA | TRBV5-4
CASSPGQSPETQYF | TRBJ2-5 | 14 | TRBD1 | TRBV5-1
CASSLRPRRGNTEAFF | TRBJ1-1 | 16 | NA | TRBV7-2
CASSARLSPPNQPQHF | TRBJ1-5 | 16 | NA | TRBV28
CASSPTGYSYNEQFF | TRBJ2-1 | 15 | NA | TRBV4-2
CASSEGQGSDEQYF | TRBJ2-7 | 14 | TRBD1 | TRBV9
CASSIAGSYNEQFF | TRBJ2-1 | 14 | NA | TRBV19
CASSGQRTTDTQYF | TRBJ2-3 | 14 | NA | TRBV10-1
CASSRLAGPKTYYEQYF | TRBJ2-7 | 17 | TRBD2 | TRBV6-4
CASRPPGTNSDTQYF | TRBJ2-3 | 15 | TRBD2 | TRBV9
CASSDQGAPAFF | TRBJ1-1 | 12 | TRBD1 | TRBV2
CASSPLSSGSLYEQYF | TRBJ2-7 | 16 | TRBD2 | TRBV18
CASRVRGVDTEAFF | TRBJ1-1 | 14 | NA | TRBV19
CASSQGRTSGNTIYF | TRBJ1-3 | 15 | NA | TRBV4-1
CASSLDRDSSYEQYF | TRBJ2-7 | 15 | TRBD1 | TRBV28
CASSGGETQYF | TRBJ2-5 | 11 | NA | TRBV6-5
CASSRPSGQETQYF | TRBJ2-5 | 14 | NA | TRBV5-4
CASSELGGLNEQYF | TRBJ2-7 | 14 | NA | TRBV2
CASSQHPREQYF | TRBJ2-7 | 12 | NA | TRBV27
CAFGTGGHEQFF | TRBJ2-1 | 12 | TRBD1 | TRBV30
CASSSYRGPYRMNTEAFF | TRBJ1-1 | 18 | TRBD1 | TRBV7-3
CASSFKWGPLRAYEQYF | TRBJ2-7 | 17 | NA | TRBV11-3
CASSLTGKNTEAFF | TRBJ1-1 | 14 | NA | TRBV5-1
CASSVASSYNEQFF | TRBJ2-1 | 14 | NA | TRBV9
CASSSPGQGLQPQHF | TRBJ1-5 | 15 | TRBD1 | TRBV28
CASSYLTGGSTGELFF | TRBJ2-2 | 16 | TRBD1 | TRBV27
CASSLVTGTNTEAFF | TRBJ1-1 | 15 | TRBD1 | TRBV5-1
CASSLLVVGTYEQYF | TRBJ2-7 | 15 | NA | TRBV7-3
CAIYPGRGYGYTF | TRBJ1-2 | 13 | NA | TRBV10-3
CASTGQGELFGYTF | TRBJ1-2 | 14 | TRBD1 | TRBV6-5
CATIPAGGPLDEQFF | TRBJ2-1 | 15 | TRBD1 | TRBV19
CASSESSQNTDTQYF | TRBJ2-3 | 15 | NA | TRBV10-2
CASSWAGTSATDTQYF | TRBJ2-3 | 16 | TRBD2 | TRBV19
CASRQNTEAFF | TRBJ1-1 | 11 | NA | TRBV2
CASSSIGLAAPNLYEQYF | TRBJ2-7 | 18 | TRBD2 | TRBV28
CASSQLAGDTGELFF | TRBJ2-2 | 15 | TRBD2 | TRBV4-2
CASSFFEGPGQGVTDTQYF | TRBJ2-3 | 19 | TRBD1 | TRBV27
CASTGTGISNTEAFF | TRBJ1-1 | 15 | TRBD1 | TRBV18
CASSLVTGTGERAFF | TRBJ1-1 | 15 | TRBD1 | TRBV5-1
CASGSPGRTGDEQFF | TRBJ2-1 | 15 | NA | TRBV12-5
CASSSDFNEQFF | TRBJ2-1 | 12 | NA | TRBV5-1
CASSETGNGNEKLFF | TRBJ1-4 | 15 | NA | TRBV25-1
CAARDFNTEAFF | TRBJ1-1 | 12 | NA | TRBV19
CASSDRWQSYEQYF | TRBJ2-7 | 14 | NA | TRBV6-1
CASSLLQIRDNSPLHF | TRBJ1-6 | 16 | NA | TRBV27
CASSRIIGELFF | TRBJ2-2 | 12 | NA | TRBV6-1
CASSQALGRGNTIYF | TRBJ1-3 | 15 | NA | TRBV4-1
CASSRQGNNQPQHF | TRBJ1-5 | 14 | TRBD1 | TRBV2
CASSVGQVEETQYF | TRBJ2-5 | 14 | TRBD1 | TRBV6-1
CAISETSGEQYF | TRBJ2-7 | 12 | NA | TRBV10-3
CASSQGQINQPQHF | TRBJ1-5 | 14 | NA | TRBV7-2
CASSPRTTTDTQYF | TRBJ2-3 | 14 | NA | TRBV7-2
CASSTRGETQYF | TRBJ2-5 | 12 | NA | TRBV19
CASSTGRKATFDYEQYF | TRBJ2-7 | 17 | NA | TRBV10-2